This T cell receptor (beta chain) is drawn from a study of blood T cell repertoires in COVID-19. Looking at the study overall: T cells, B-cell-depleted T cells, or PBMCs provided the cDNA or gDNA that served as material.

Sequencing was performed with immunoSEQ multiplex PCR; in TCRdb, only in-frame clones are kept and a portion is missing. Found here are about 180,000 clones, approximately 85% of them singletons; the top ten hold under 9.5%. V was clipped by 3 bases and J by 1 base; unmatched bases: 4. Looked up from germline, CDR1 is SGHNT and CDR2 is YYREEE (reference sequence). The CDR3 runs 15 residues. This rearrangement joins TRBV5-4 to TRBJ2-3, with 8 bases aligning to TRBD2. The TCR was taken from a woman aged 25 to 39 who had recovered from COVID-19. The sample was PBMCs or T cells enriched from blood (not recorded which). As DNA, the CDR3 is TGTGCCAGCAGCTCTAGCGGGCGTGGCACAGATACGCAGTATTTT. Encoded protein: CASSSSGRGTDTQYF.